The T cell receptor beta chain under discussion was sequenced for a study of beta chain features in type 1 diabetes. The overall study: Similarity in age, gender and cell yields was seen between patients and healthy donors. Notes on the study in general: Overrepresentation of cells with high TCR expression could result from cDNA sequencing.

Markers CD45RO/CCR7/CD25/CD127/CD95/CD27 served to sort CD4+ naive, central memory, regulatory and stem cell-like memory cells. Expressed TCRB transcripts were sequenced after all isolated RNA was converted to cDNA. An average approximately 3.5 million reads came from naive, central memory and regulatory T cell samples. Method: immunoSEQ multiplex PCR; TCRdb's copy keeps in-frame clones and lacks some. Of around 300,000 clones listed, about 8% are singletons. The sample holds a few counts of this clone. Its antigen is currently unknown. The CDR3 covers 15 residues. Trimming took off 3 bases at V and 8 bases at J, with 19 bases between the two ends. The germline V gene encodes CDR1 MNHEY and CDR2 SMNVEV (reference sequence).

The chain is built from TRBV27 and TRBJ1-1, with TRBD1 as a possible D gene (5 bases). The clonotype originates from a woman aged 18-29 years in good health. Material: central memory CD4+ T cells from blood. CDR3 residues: CASSLTHEQDFEAFF. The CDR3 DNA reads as TGTGCCAGCAGTTTGACGCACGAACAGGACTTCGAAGCTTTCTTT.